Listed here are 21 T cell receptor beta chains from one sample, sequenced in a study of early T cells in non-severe SARS-CoV-2 infection. TCRdb reanalysed the 5' RACE reads using MiXCR and keeps one entry per CDR3 protein. The table shows more than 85,000 distinct CDR3 sequences, with over 10% occurring only once. Sequenced here: whole blood, sampled at baseline. The receptors originated from an adult who was a healthcare worker with PCR-confirmed SARS-CoV-2 infection or an uninfected control (not recorded which).

This clonotype showed up just a few times. CDR3: CASSPRGQLLNEKLFF. The CDR3 DNA is TGTGCCAGCAGCCCCCGTGGGCAGCTACTTAATGAAAAACTGTTTTTT. The rearrangement uses TRBV12-3 or TRBV12-4 and TRBJ1-4; D call uncertain. The CDR3 runs to 16 residues. V gave up 6 bases and J gave up 4 bases, with 18 bases separating them.

This chain connects TRBV19 to TRBJ1-5; TRBD1 matches 10 bases. Germline V gives CDR1 LNHDA, CDR2 SQIVND (reference sequence). V shed 4 bases and J 3 bases; nucleotides not matched to a gene: 9. CDR3 length equals 17 residues. CDR3 sequence reads: CASSNPRGQGYNQPQHF. The DNA for the CDR3 is TGTGCCAGTAGTAACCCCCGGGGACAGGGGTACAATCAGCCCCAGCATTTT.

With respect to this clonotype: At one end the junction does not follow the germline gene, possibly because of a read error. V gene TRBV10-2 combines with J gene TRBJ1-3; a weak D match, TRBD1 (6 bases). CDR3 length: 14 amino acids. The germline V gene encodes CDR1 WSHSY and CDR2 SAAADI. DNA of the CDR3: TGCGCCAGCAGGGAACAGGGTGCTGGAAACGCCATATATTTT. It specifies CASREQGAGNAIYF.

This chain uses TRBV7-9 with TRBJ2-7; tentative D call: TRBD1 (6 bases). Trimming stripped 5 bases from V and 1 base from J, with 12 bases between. The CDR3 totals 14 residues. Germline V gene sequence: CDR1 SEHNR, CDR2 FQNEAQ (reference sequence). DNA for the CDR3: TGTGCCAGCAGCCGTTACAGGGTGTCCTACGAGCAGTACTTC. It specifies CASSRYRVSYEQYF.

At least ten counts were recorded for this clonotype. V is TRBV28 and J is TRBJ1-5; D gene unclear. V lost 4 bases to trimming and J lost 0 bases, with 4 bases between them. CDR3 length: 13 amino acids. The germline V gene has CDR1 MDHEN and CDR2 SYDVKM. The CDR3 reads CASSYYSNQPQHF. The CDR3 DNA reads as TGTGCCAGCAGTTATTATAGCAATCAGCCCCAGCATTTT.

This clonotype turned up a few times. The chain uses TRBV18 and TRBJ1-6; D gene ambiguous. The V gene's germline CDR1 is KGHSH and CDR2 LQKENI. The V end lost 3 bases, the J end lost 7 bases, and 7 bases lay between the germline ends. This CDR3 region has 13 residues. CDR3 nucleotide sequence: TGTGCCAGCTCACCGGGAACCAATTCACCCCTCCACTTT. Translating gives CASSPGTNSPLHF.

This clonotype is a singleton in its sample. A much larger clone differs by one base, so this may be a read error. The rearrangement links TRBV7-9 to TRBJ1-6; D unresolved. This CDR3 contains 12 residues. CDR1 is SEHNR, CDR2 FQNEAQ, per germline (reference sequence). The DNA for the CDR3 is TGTGCCACCAGCTTACGCGGGTCACCCCTCCACTTT. Translation: CATSLRGSPLHF.

The table lists this clonotype with a few counts. V and J are TRBV7-9 and TRBJ2-3, with D possibly matching TRBD1 (6 bases). CDR1 is SEHNR, CDR2 FQNEAQ, per germline (reference sequence). The CDR3 runs 14 residues. Trimming removed 5 bases from V and 2 bases from J, with 11 bases in between. The CDR3 loop reads CASSPRQATDTQYF. DNA for the CDR3: TGTGCCAGCAGCCCCCGACAGGCCACAGATACGCAGTATTTT.

This sequence joins TRBV13 and TRBJ1-1; D might be TRBD1 (6 bases). Germline CDR1 is PRHDT and CDR2 is FYEKMQ (reference sequence). The CDR3 covers 13 residues. The V end was cut by 11 bases, the J end by 9 bases, with 22 bases between. For the CDR3, the DNA is TGTGCCGTATCGGCCAGGGGAACACTGAAAGCTTTCTTT. Protein sequence: CAVSARGTLKAFF.

In this sample, this clonotype turned up a few times. The chain uses TRBV7-2 and TRBJ2-1; D perhaps matches TRBD1 (6 bases). The V gene's germline CDR1 is SGHTA and CDR2 FQGNSA. V lost 0 bases and J 8 bases, leaving 11 bases between the germline ends. This CDR3 spans 14 amino acids. CDR3 nucleotide sequence: TGTGCCAGCAGCTTAGCACTAGGGGGATATGAGCAGTTCTTC. Translation gives CASSLALGGYEQFF.

This clonotype was detected only a few times. The chain couples TRBV30 to TRBJ2-7; 7 nucleotides match TRBD1. V dropped 5 bases and J dropped 2; count of bases not matched to a gene: 6. The germline V gene encodes CDR1 GTSNPN and CDR2 SVGIG (reference sequence). There are 13 residues in the CDR3. This CDR3 reads CAWAGTVPYEQYF. For the CDR3, the DNA is TGTGCCTGGGCTGGGACAGTCCCCTACGAGCAGTACTTC.

Ten or more counts support this clonotype. The V gene is TRBV7-2, the J gene TRBJ2-2; 10 bases map to TRBD1. Trimming at V came to 6 bases and at J to 7 bases, leaving 5 bases not matched to a gene. This CDR3 spans 14 amino acids. Germline V lookup: CDR1 SGHTA, CDR2 FQGNSA. CDR3 residues: CASRPGQGFGELFF. CDR3 nucleotides: TGTGCCAGCAGGCCGGGACAGGGGTTCGGGGAGCTGTTTTTT.

The J gene is TRBJ1-2, the V gene TRBV2, with TRBD1 as a possible D gene (6 bases). This CDR3 has 13 residues. Per the germline V gene, CDR1 is SNHLY and CDR2 is FYNNEI. V lost 7 bases, J lost 5 bases, and 14 bases lay in between. The CDR3 DNA is TGTGCCAGCAAGCCCGGGGGCCTTTATGGCTACACCTTC. The encoded protein is CASKPGGLYGYTF.

This clonotype was observed many times. The V call is TRBV7-8, the J call TRBJ2-1, with 7 bases lining up with TRBD2. Trimming at V came to 5 bases and at J to 7 bases, leaving 5 bases not matched to a gene. The CDR3 has 13 residues. Per germline, CDR1 SGHVS and CDR2 FQNEAQ. This CDR3 reads CASSPSGANEQFF. CDR3 bases: TGTGCCAGCAGCCCTAGCGGTGCGAATGAGCAGTTCTTC.

This sequence joins TRBV7-9 and TRBJ1-1; TRBD1 agrees at 8 bases. The CDR3 runs 12 residues. Germline CDR1 reads SEHNR; CDR2 reads FQNEAQ (reference sequence). The V segment lost 4 bases and the J segment 6 bases; nucleotides outside the gene matches: 1. CDR3 nucleotide sequence: TGTGCCAGCAGCTCGACAGGGGCTGAAGCTTTCTTT. Translating it yields CASSSTGAEAFF.

V is TRBV27 and J is TRBJ2-7; maybe TRBD1 (5 bases). CDR1 and CDR2 from the germline V gene are MNHEY and SMNVEV (reference sequence). The CDR3 consists of 13 residues. The ends were cut back, 5 bases at V and 2 bases at J, with 10 bases in the middle. CDR3 loop: CASSTRVTYEQYF. CDR3 bases: TGTGCCAGCAGTACCAGGGTAACCTACGAGCAGTACTTC.

This chain connects TRBV28 to TRBJ2-1; TRBD2 matches at 10 bases. Per the germline V gene, CDR1 is MDHEN and CDR2 is SYDVKM. The CDR3 is 15 amino acids. With 4 bases clipped from V and 8 bases from J, the junction kept 8 bases outside the gene matches. This chain's CDR3 is CASSSRLAGGDEQFF. The CDR3 coding sequence is TGTGCCAGCAGTTCCCGACTAGCGGGTGGTGATGAGCAGTTCTTC.

This clonotype came up many times. J is TRBJ2-5 and V is TRBV5-6, with 8 bases aligning to TRBD1. CDR3 length: 14 residues. With 6 bases clipped from V and 5 bases from J, the junction kept 9 bases outside the gene matches. Germline V gene data show CDR1 as SGHDT and CDR2 as YYEEEE. The CDR3 DNA reads TGTGCCAGCATCGGACAGGGCGTAGGGGAGACCCAGTACTTC. Amino acids: CASIGQGVGETQYF.

This clonotype was seen a single time. The chain links TRBV2 to TRBJ2-1; TRBD2 matches at 11 bases. The germline V gene encodes CDR1 SNHLY and CDR2 FYNNEI. With V trimmed by 4 bases and J by 6 bases, 14 bases remained unmatched. The CDR3 totals 18 residues. CDR3 coding DNA: TGTGCCAGCAGTGTTAGTAGCGGGAGGGCCCCGGTTTTCAATGAGCAGTTCTTC. As protein: CASSVSSGRAPVFNEQFF. Full variable domain (remainder filled in from reference TRBV2 and TRBJ2-1): EPEVTQTPSHQVTQMGQEVILRCVPISNHLYFYWYRQILGQKVEFLVSFYNNEISEKSEIFDDQFSVERPDGSNFTLKIRSTKLEDSAMYFCASSVSSGRAPVFNEQFFGPGTRLTVL.

In its sample, this clonotype was seen a few times. The V and J genes are TRBV18 and TRBJ1-5; 10 bases agree with TRBD1. Germline V gene lookup returns CDR1 KGHSH and CDR2 LQKENI. After removal of 4 bases from V and 2 bases from J, the junction contained 2 bases not matched to a gene. This CDR3 region has 15 residues. CDR3 coding DNA: TGTGCCAGCTCACGCGGGACAGGGGGCAATCAGCCCCAGCATTTT. Translating it yields CASSRGTGGNQPQHF. Combining the CDR3 with reference TRBV18 and TRBJ1-5 gives the whole variable domain NAGVMQNPRHLVRRRGQEARLRCSPMKGHSHVYWYRQLPEEGLKFMVYLQKENIIDESGMPKERFSAEFPKEGPSILRIQQVVRGDSAAYFCASSRGTGGNQPQHFGDGTRLSIL.

This clonotype was detected only a few times. This chain connects TRBV6-5 to TRBJ2-2; 7 bases agree with TRBD1. J lost 2 bases, V lost 2 bases, and 8 bases had no gene match. The germline CDR1 and CDR2 sequences are MNHEY and SVGAGI. The length of the CDR3 is 17 residues. This CDR3 reads CASSYVGTVPNTGELFF. The DNA of the CDR3 is TGTGCCAGCAGTTACGTGGGGACAGTTCCTAACACCGGGGAGCTGTTTTTT.